The T cell receptor beta chain described here comes from a study of T cells in Graves' hyperthyroidism and ophthalmopathy. The CDR3 is 15 amino acids. Trimming stripped 1 base from V and 2 bases from J, with 11 bases between. In germline, CDR1 is SEHNR, CDR2 FQNEAQ (reference sequence). Amplified regions were TCR beta CDR3 sequences from RNA transcripts. With the HTBI primer set, the TCR CDR3 went through a first round of RT-PCR. TCRdb reprocessed the multiplex PCR reads with MiXCR, giving one entry per CDR3 protein. The table records about 550,000 distinct CDR3 sequences, about 20% of them present only once. Calling Graves' hyperthyroidism stable meant ophthalmopathy did not progress within 18 months. This clonotype was seen ten or more times.

The sequence was collected from a man aged 18 to 30 with Graves' hyperthyroidism. The sequencing input was blood. This chain links TRBV7-9 with TRBJ1-2, with D possibly matching TRBD1 (5 bases). In nucleotides, the CDR3 is TGTGCCAGCAGCTTAGAAACGGCAGGGAACTATGGCTACACCTTC. It specifies CASSLETAGNYGYTF.